This TCR beta chain was found in a study of T cells after yellow fever vaccination. In this sample, this clonotype turned up many times. TCRdb re-derived calls from the 5' RACE reads in MiXCR, one entry per CDR3 protein. The data hold about 140,000 distinct CDR3 sequences, with 7.7% observed a single time. CDR1 and CDR2 (germline): SGHTA, FQGNSA. This CDR3 contains 12 residues. V lost 4 bases and J 8 bases, leaving 10 bases between the germline ends. V gene TRBV7-2 combines with J gene TRBJ2-3; TRBD2 is a possible D gene (6 bases). The starting material was CD4+ T cells sorted from PBMCs, obtained 5 days after the yellow fever booster vaccination. This TCR came from a man aged 25 to 40 who received the YFV17D yellow fever vaccine. DNA for the CDR3: TGTGCCAGCAGCTACGTCGGGGGTACGCAGTATTTT. Encoded protein: CASSYVGGTQYF. The full variable domain, its missing parts supplied by reference TRBV7-2 and TRBJ2-3, is GAGVSQSPSNKVTEKGKDVELRCDPISGHTALYWYRQSLGQGLEFLIYFQGNSAPDKSGLPSDRFSAERTGGSVSTLTIQRTQQEDSAVYLCASSYVGGTQYFGPGTRLTVL.